A selection of T cell receptor beta chains follows, all from one sample in a study of blood T cell repertoires in COVID-19. Some clones are missing from TCRdb's copy, which holds only in-frame ones; the method was immunoSEQ multiplex PCR. The repertoire holds some 110,000 clones, with about three quarters as singletons. The sample was peripheral blood. These receptors were obtained from a man aged 70-80 years with acute or convalescent COVID-19. CDR3s leave out the opening cysteine and the closing phenylalanine or tryptophan. The order of the fields is clone size, V gene, J gene, CDR3 protein. Where a row states a size, it is once, few, many or the class of an expanded clone; other rows omit it.

.	TRBV4-1	TRBJ2-1	ASSQGRQTKQF
few	TRBV7-3	TRBJ2-2	ASSPGFRAGQGTGELF
few	TRBV9	TRBJ1-6	ASSVWDRGYSPLH
few	TRBV2	TRBJ1-1	ASNVEKNTEAF
once	TRBV11-2	TRBJ1-3	ASTPTGSSSGNTIY
.	TRBV6-5	TRBJ2-7	ASSSPGQGSYEQY
.	TRBV28	TRBJ2-2	ASSRGSGTGELF
.	TRBV4-3	TRBJ2-7	ASSQGTGYAEQY
.	TRBV4-2	TRBJ1-1	ASSLDHREMNTEAF
.	TRBV24-1	TRBJ1-5	ATSDSSGSNQPQH
.	TRBV30	TRBJ1-1	AWSDRTGVTEAF
.	TRBV9	TRBJ2-2	ASSTRDRTTGELF
.	TRBV19	TRBJ1-5	ASTGAPGKNNQPQH